Listed below are T cell receptor beta chains from one sample, sequenced in a study of blood T cell repertoires in COVID-19. TCRdb's copy holds only in-frame clones and misses some; the assay was immunoSEQ multiplex PCR. Of over 200,000 clones detected, about 90% appear once; the ten largest clones hold 1.9%. Sequencing was performed on peripheral blood. The source is a man aged 40-49 years with active or convalescent COVID-19. CDR3s include the opening cysteine and the closing phenylalanine or tryptophan. D genes are given only for firm matches. The listing skips clone size in some rows; elsewhere it reads once, few, many or a size class.

>TRBD1|17|NA|TRBJ2-1|TRBV19
CASSILGQGAGNNEQFF
TGTGCCAGTAGTATTCTAGGACAGGGGGCTGGTAACAATGAGCAGTTCTTC
>NA|13|NA|TRBJ1-2|TRBV12-3/TRBV12-4
CASSLVTGYGYTF
TGTGCCAGCAGTTTAGTTACAGGCTATGGCTACACCTTC
>NA|14|NA|TRBJ2-3|TRBV5-8
CASSLALPTDTQYF
TGTGCCAGCAGCTTGGCACTACCAACAGATACGCAGTATTTT
>NA|16|NA|TRBJ2-2|TRBV7-2
CASRKRGLLNTGELFF
TGTGCCAGCAGAAAGAGGGGACTCCTTAACACCGGGGAGCTGTTTTTT
>TRBD1|13|NA|TRBJ1-4|TRBV19
CASTPQGDEKLFF
TGTGCCAGTACACCACAGGGGGATGAAAAACTGTTTTTT
>NA|14|NA|TRBJ1-2|TRBV5-1
CASSLAEGNYGYTF
TGCGCCAGCAGCTTGGCTGAGGGCAACTATGGCTACACCTTC
>NA|14|NA|TRBJ2-7|TRBV27
CASSFSGQSYEQYF
TGTGCCAGCAGTTTTTCCGGTCAATCCTACGAGCAGTACTTC
>NA|14|NA|TRBJ2-7|TRBV19
CASSPGIAAYEQYF
TGTGCCAGTAGCCCCGGGATAGCGGCCTACGAGCAGTACTTC
>NA|13|NA|TRBJ2-1|TRBV4-1
CASSQDPPLEQFF
TGCGCCAGCAGCCAAGATCCTCCCCTTGAGCAGTTCTTC
>NA|14|NA|TRBJ2-7|TRBV24-1
CATSDSYQNREQYF
TGTGCCACCAGTGATTCCTACCAAAATCGGGAGCAGTACTTC
>NA|15|NA|TRBJ1-4|TRBV19
CASRPHSRTNEKLFF
TGTGCCAGTAGGCCCCACTCGAGGACTAATGAAAAACTGTTTTTT
>NA|14|NA|TRBJ1-2|TRBV10-1
CASSESGSNYGYTF
TGCGCCAGCAGTGAGTCTGGCTCTAACTATGGCTACACCTTC
>NA|13|NA|TRBJ2-7|TRBV2
CASTQGGAGEQYF
TGTGCCAGCACTCAAGGGGGGGCGGGCGAGCAGTACTTC
>NA|14|NA|TRBJ1-1|TRBV6-5
CASSRDNVNTEAFF
TGTGCCAGCAGTCGGGACAATGTGAACACTGAAGCTTTCTTT
>NA|15|NA|TRBJ1-1|TRBV27
CASSLGRGGNTEAFF
TGTGCCAGCAGTTTGGGGCGGGGTGGGAACACTGAAGCTTTCTTT
>TRBD2|16|NA|TRBJ2-3|TRBV3-1/TRBV3-2
CASSLAGHSSTDTQYF
TGTGCCAGCAGTCTAGCGGGACACTCTAGCACAGATACGCAGTATTTT
>NA|17|NA|TRBJ2-3|TRBV12-1
CASSSGTSGRDTDTQYF
TGTGCCAGCAGCTCTGGGACTAGCGGGAGAGACACAGATACGCAGTATTTT
>NA|14|NA|TRBJ1-6|TRBV19
CASSWTAWNSPLHF
TGTGCCAGTAGCTGGACAGCTTGGAATTCACCCCTCCACTTT
>NA|13|NA|TRBJ1-4|TRBV28
CASGQGFNEKLFF
TGTGCCAGCGGCCAGGGTTTTAATGAAAAACTGTTTTTT
>NA|13|NA|TRBJ1-2|TRBV3-1/TRBV3-2
CASSQGGARGYTF
TGTGCCAGCAGCCAAGGCGGGGCTCGTGGCTACACCTTC
>NA|11|NA|TRBJ1-3|TRBV13
CASSLLNTIYF
TGTGCCAGCAGCTTACTAAACACCATATATTTT
>NA|14|NA|TRBJ1-2|TRBV18
CASSLEQPNYGYTF
TGTGCCAGCTCACTGGAGCAACCTAACTATGGCTACACCTTC
>TRBD1|14|NA|TRBJ1-1|TRBV6-6
CASRTGGPTFDAFF
TGTGCCAGCAGAACAGGGGGCCCTACTTTCGACGCTTTCTTT
>TRBD1|13|few|TRBJ1-2|TRBV28
CASNEQGYYGYTF
TGTGCCAGCAATGAACAGGGGTACTATGGCTACACCTTC
>TRBD1|13|NA|TRBJ1-2|TRBV18
CASSPRTGGGYTF
TGTGCCAGCTCACCACGGACAGGGGGAGGCTACACCTTC
>NA|13|NA|TRBJ1-1|TRBV5-1
CASSLGQGYEAFF
TGCGCCAGCAGCTTGGGGCAGGGATACGAAGCTTTCTTT
>TRBD2|16|NA|TRBJ2-3|TRBV14
CASSQWDGTSGISQYF
TGTGCCAGCAGCCAGTGGGATGGGACTAGCGGGATTTCGCAGTATTTT
>TRBD2|16|NA|TRBJ2-2|TRBV13
CASSLSSGGNTGELFF
TGTGCCAGCAGCCTCTCTAGCGGGGGGAACACCGGGGAGCTGTTTTTT
>NA|15|NA|TRBJ2-2|TRBV6-6
CASSFRGLATGELFF
TGTGCCAGCAGTTTCAGGGGCCTAGCTACCGGGGAGCTGTTTTTT
>TRBD1|14|NA|TRBJ2-1|TRBV7-9
CASSTDTGDNEQFF
TGTGCCAGCAGCACAGATACAGGGGACAATGAGCAGTTCTTC
>TRBD2|16|NA|TRBJ2-7|TRBV28
CAINRGPSGSSYEQYF
TGTGCCATCAATCGGGGCCCTAGCGGGAGCTCCTACGAGCAGTACTTC
>NA|13|NA|TRBJ2-5|TRBV5-1
CASSLQSQETQYF
TGCGCCAGCAGCTTACAGTCCCAAGAGACCCAGTACTTC
>NA|14|once|TRBJ1-6|TRBV11-2
CASTAQGLNSPLHF
TGTGCCAGCACCGCACAGGGCTTGAATTCACCCCTCCACTTT
>NA|15|NA|TRBJ1-2|TRBV28
CATMAHPTGFDGYTF
TGTGCCACCATGGCCCATCCGACAGGATTTGATGGCTACACCTTC
>NA|14|NA|TRBJ1-2|TRBV18
CASSPTTRNYGYTF
TGTGCCAGCTCACCAACCACACGAAACTATGGCTACACCTTC
>TRBD2|17|NA|TRBJ2-3|TRBV9
CASSVGPAGGLTDTQYF
TGTGCCAGCAGCGTAGGCCCAGCGGGAGGGCTAACAGATACGCAGTATTTT
>NA|14|NA|TRBJ2-5|TRBV9
CASSRSQAQETQYF
TGTGCCAGCAGCCGATCACAGGCTCAAGAGACCCAGTACTTC
>NA|15|NA|TRBJ2-5|TRBV18
CASSPTGSYQETQYF
TGTGCCAGCTCACCAACAGGGTCTTACCAAGAGACCCAGTACTTC
>TRBD1|16|NA|TRBJ1-4|TRBV4-2
CASSGLLTGTNEKLFF
TGTGCCAGCAGTGGGCTGCTGACAGGGACCAATGAAAAACTGTTTTTT
>NA|13|NA|TRBJ1-5|TRBV5-8
CASSLAGVQPQHF
TGTGCCAGCAGCTTGGCAGGGGTGCAGCCCCAGCATTTT
>NA|12|few|TRBJ1-1|TRBV24-1
CATSAGRSTAFF
TGTGCCACCAGTGCAGGCCGATCGACAGCTTTCTTT
>NA|14|NA|TRBJ2-1|TRBV5-1
CASSPGSFYNEQFF
TGCGCCAGCAGCCCGGGGTCCTTTTACAATGAGCAGTTCTTC
>NA|15|once|TRBJ2-6|TRBV5-1
CASAPGSAGANVLTF
TGCGCCAGCGCCCCAGGGTCAGCTGGGGCCAACGTCCTGACTTTC
>TRBD1|15|NA|TRBJ1-2|TRBV27
CASSSTGGRYGGYTF
TGTGCCAGCAGTTCGACAGGGGGCCGATATGGGGGCTACACCTTC
>NA|12|NA|TRBJ2-7|TRBV28
CASSFGLYEQYF
TGTGCCAGCAGTTTCGGACTCTACGAGCAGTACTTC
>NA|13|NA|TRBJ1-1|TRBV12-3/TRBV12-4
CASSSWGEAGAFF
TGTGCCAGCAGTTCGTGGGGAGAGGCCGGAGCTTTCTTT
>NA|16|NA|TRBJ1-5|TRBV18
CASSLEAQGIYQPQHF
TGTGCCAGCTCACTCGAAGCCCAGGGGATCTATCAGCCCCAGCATTTT
>NA|12|few|TRBJ1-1|TRBV18
CASSLERTEAFF
TGTGCCAGCTCCCTGGAGCGGACTGAAGCTTTCTTT
>NA|15|few|TRBJ2-5|TRBV24-1
CATSDLGATKETQYF
TGTGCCACCAGTGATTTGGGGGCGACGAAAGAGACCCAGTACTTC
>NA|14|NA|TRBJ2-7|TRBV15
CATSREGLAYEQYF
TGTGCCACCAGCAGAGAGGGGCTCGCCTACGAGCAGTACTTC
>TRBD1|14|NA|TRBJ1-1|TRBV6-5
CASRPDRGVPEAFF
TGTGCCAGCAGGCCCGACAGGGGAGTCCCTGAAGCTTTCTTT
>NA|15|few|TRBJ1-4|TRBV4-1
CASSQDRSVNEKLFF
TGCGCCAGCAGCCAAGATCGGAGCGTTAATGAAAAACTGTTTTTT
>TRBD2|14|NA|TRBJ2-3|TRBV5-6
CASRPREAADTQYF
TGTGCCAGCAGGCCCCGGGAGGCGGCAGATACGCAGTATTTT